This entry lists 7 T cell receptor beta chains sequenced from one sample in a study of blood T cell repertoires in COVID-19. Using immunoSEQ multiplex PCR, the repertoire was profiled, and TCRdb retains in-frame clones only, with some absent. The sample gives some 40,000 clones, 88% of which show up once; approximately 20% is in the top ten. Sequencing input: peripheral blood. These receptors all stem from a man aged 65-85 years with acute or convalescent COVID-19.

V is TRBV24-1 and J is TRBJ1-2; the D is unclear. The CDR3 runs to 12 residues. V lost 1 base and J 9 bases, leaving 8 bases between the germline ends. Germline assignment: CDR1 KGHDR and CDR2 SFDVKD. DNA for the CDR3: TGTGCCACCAGTGATTTCCGGGGTAGCTACACCTTC. This codes for CATSDFRGSYTF.

V is TRBV3-1 (or the pseudogene TRBV3-2) and J is TRBJ2-1; the match to TRBD1 covers 10 bases. Germline loops: CDR1 LGHDT, CDR2 YNNKEL (reference sequence). The CDR3 contains 16 residues. The V gene end was trimmed by 6 bases and the J gene end by 5 bases; junction bases not matched to a gene: 10. This chain's CDR3 is CASRATGGFLDNEQFF. The CDR3 DNA follows: TGTGCCAGCAGGGCGACAGGGGGCTTTTTGGACAATGAGCAGTTCTTC.

V and J are TRBV6-1 and TRBJ2-3; D perhaps matches TRBD1 (7 bases). V was trimmed by 6 bases and J by 14 bases, leaving 15 bases between them. CDR3 length: 11 amino acids. CDR1 is MNHNS and CDR2 is SASEGT in the germline V gene. CDR3 region: CASSRGTEPYF. In DNA, the CDR3 is TGTGCCAGCAGCCGCGGGACAGAACCGTATTTT.

V is TRBV28 and J is TRBJ2-1; possibly TRBD2 for D (5 bases). Deletions cut 6 bases from V and 7 bases from J, with 19 bases between. CDR1 and CDR2 (germline): MDHEN, SYDVKM. CDR3 length: 15 residues. CDR3 coding DNA: TGTGCCAGCAGACGAGCAGGACTTAGTCTAAATGAGCAGTTCTTC. It specifies CASRRAGLSLNEQFF.

This clone was found once. The chain recombines TRBV5-1 with TRBJ2-3; tentatively, D is TRBD2 (6 bases). Germline V gives CDR1 SGHRS, CDR2 YFSETQ. Between the trimmed V and J ends, which lost 0 bases and 5 bases, there was a span of 10 bases. This CDR3 is 14 amino acids long. CDR3 sequence reads: CASSLDGGRDTQYF. DNA of the CDR3: TGCGCCAGCAGCTTGGACGGGGGAAGAGATACGCAGTATTTT.

This clone appeared a single time. The J gene is TRBJ2-2, the V gene TRBV6-5, with D maybe TRBD1 (7 bases). Between the trimmed V and J ends, which lost 7 bases and 5 bases, there was a span of 17 bases. Germline lookup yields CDR1 MNHEY and CDR2 SVGAGI. CDR3 length: 15 amino acids. CDR3 sequence: CASTRRGRGTGELFF. The DNA for the CDR3 is TGTGCCAGCACCAGGAGGGGGCGCGGGACCGGGGAGCTGTTTTTT.

This chain links TRBV18 with TRBJ1-1, with 9 positions matching TRBD1. The length of the CDR3 is 16 residues. V shed 3 bases, J shed 0 bases, and the junction held 5 bases outside the gene matches. Germline V gene data show CDR1 as KGHSH and CDR2 as LQKENI. Here the CDR3 reads CASSPGTGRVNTEAFF. CDR3 sequence (DNA): TGTGCCAGCTCACCGGGGACAGGGAGGGTGAACACTGAAGCTTTCTTT.